Given below is one TCR beta chain in context. The sample is drawn from a study of Ad26.COV2.S vaccination and SARS-CoV-2 variants. Germline lookup yields CDR1 WSHSY and CDR2 SAAADI. Losses at the gene ends were 0 bases for V and 2 bases for J; bases not matched to a gene: 3. There are 16 residues in the CDR3. Produced via immunoSEQ multiplex PCR; TCRdb's table is partial and in-frame only. There are 250,000 to 300,000 clones in the sample; around 87% occur only once, and 2.5% to 3.5% lies in the top ten. Treatment reported: 15 to 20 received Ad26.COV2.S at low or high dose, single or two shots; about 5 received placebo; per-sample allocation not given. Vaccine and placebo recipients were sampled on day 63 after the first injection.

This clonotype was sampled from a person aged 18 to 59 who received the Ad26.COV2.S COVID-19 vaccine or a placebo. Source: peripheral blood, taken in a trial of Ad26.COV2.S vaccine versus placebo. The chain recombines TRBV10-2 with TRBJ2-7, with 11 nucleotides matching TRBD2. For the CDR3, the DNA is TGCGCCAGCAGTGAGTCTGGGACTAGCGGTGCCTACGAGCAGTACTTC. As protein: CASSESGTSGAYEQYF.